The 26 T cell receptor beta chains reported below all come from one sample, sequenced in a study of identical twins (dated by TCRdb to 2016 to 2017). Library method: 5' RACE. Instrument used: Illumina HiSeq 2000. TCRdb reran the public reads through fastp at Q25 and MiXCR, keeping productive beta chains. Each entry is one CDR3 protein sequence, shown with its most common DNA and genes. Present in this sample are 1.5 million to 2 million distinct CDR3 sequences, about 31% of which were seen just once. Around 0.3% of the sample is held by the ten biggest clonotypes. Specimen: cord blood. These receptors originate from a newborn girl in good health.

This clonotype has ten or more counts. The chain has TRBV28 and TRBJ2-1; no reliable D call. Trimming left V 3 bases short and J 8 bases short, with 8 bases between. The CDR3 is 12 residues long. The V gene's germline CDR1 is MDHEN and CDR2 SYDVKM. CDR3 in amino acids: CASSLQTDEQFF. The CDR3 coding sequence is TGTGCCAGCAGTTTGCAGACGGATGAGCAGTTCTTC.

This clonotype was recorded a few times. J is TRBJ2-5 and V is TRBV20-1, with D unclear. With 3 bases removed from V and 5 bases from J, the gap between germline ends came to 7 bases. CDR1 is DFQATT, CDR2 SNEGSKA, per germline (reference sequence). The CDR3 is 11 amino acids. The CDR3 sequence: CSAREVETQYF. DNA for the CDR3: TGCAGTGCTAGGGAAGTTGAGACCCAGTACTTC.

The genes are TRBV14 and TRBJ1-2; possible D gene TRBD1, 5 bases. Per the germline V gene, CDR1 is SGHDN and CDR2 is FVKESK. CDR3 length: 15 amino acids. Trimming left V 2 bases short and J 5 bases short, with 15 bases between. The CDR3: CASSQNSGRVYGYTF. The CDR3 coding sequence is TGTGCCAGCAGCCAAAATAGCGGCAGGGTTTATGGCTACACCTTC.

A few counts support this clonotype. This chain's CDR3 is CASSLGGAPYNEQYF. The CDR3 DNA follows: TGTGCCAGCAGCTTAGGTGGGGCCCCTTACAATGAGCAGTACTTC. This chain links TRBV7-9 with TRBJ2-7, with D tentatively TRBD1 (5 bases). Deletions cut 1 base from V and 7 bases from J, with 17 bases between. Looked up from germline, CDR1 is SEHNR and CDR2 is FQNEAQ (reference sequence). The CDR3 consists of 15 residues.

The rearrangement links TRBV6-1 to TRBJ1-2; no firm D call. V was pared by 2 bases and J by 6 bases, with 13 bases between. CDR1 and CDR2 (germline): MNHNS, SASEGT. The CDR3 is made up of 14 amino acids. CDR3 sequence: CASSERWARDGYTF. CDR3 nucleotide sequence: TGTGCCAGCAGTGAACGTTGGGCTAGGGATGGCTACACCTTC.

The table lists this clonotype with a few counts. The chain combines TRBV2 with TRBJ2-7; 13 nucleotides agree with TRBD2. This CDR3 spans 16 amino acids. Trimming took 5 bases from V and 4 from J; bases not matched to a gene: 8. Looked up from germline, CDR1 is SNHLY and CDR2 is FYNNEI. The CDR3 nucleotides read TGTGCCAGCAGTTTTTCACTAGCGGGGGGGTTGTACGAGCAGTACTTC. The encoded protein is CASSFSLAGGLYEQYF. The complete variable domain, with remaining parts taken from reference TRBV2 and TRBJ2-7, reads EPEVTQTPSHQVTQMGQEVILRCVPISNHLYFYWYRQILGQKVEFLVSFYNNEISEKSEIFDDQFSVERPDGSNFTLKIRSTKLEDSAMYFCASSFSLAGGLYEQYFGPGTRLTVT.

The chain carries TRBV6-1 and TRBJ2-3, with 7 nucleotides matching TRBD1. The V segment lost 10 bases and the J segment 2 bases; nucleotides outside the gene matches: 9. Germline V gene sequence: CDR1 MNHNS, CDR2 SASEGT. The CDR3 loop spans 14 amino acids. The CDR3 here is CATSFGTDTDTQYF. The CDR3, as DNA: TGTGCCACCTCTTTTGGGACAGACACAGATACGCAGTATTTT.

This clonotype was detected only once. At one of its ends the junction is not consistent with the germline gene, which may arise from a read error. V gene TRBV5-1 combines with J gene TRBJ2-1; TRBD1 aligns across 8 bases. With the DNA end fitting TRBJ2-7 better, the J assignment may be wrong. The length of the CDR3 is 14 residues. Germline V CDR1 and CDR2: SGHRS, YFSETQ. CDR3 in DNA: TGCGCCAGCAGCATTGGGGACAGGTCCTGCGAGCAGTACTTC. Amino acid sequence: CASSIGDRSCEQYF.

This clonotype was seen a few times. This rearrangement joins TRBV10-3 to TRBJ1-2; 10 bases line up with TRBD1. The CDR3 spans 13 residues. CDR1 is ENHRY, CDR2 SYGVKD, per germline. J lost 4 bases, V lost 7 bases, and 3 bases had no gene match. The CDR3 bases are TGTGCCATCACCAGGGACAGGGGCTATGGCTACACCTTC. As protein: CAITRDRGYGYTF.

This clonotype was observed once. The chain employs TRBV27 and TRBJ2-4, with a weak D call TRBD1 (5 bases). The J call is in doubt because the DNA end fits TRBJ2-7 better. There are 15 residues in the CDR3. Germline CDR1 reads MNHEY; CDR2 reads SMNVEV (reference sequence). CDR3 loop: CASKLGPLEFYEQYF. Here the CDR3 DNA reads TGTGCCAGCAAACTGGGGCCCCTCGAATTCTACGAGCAGTACTTC.

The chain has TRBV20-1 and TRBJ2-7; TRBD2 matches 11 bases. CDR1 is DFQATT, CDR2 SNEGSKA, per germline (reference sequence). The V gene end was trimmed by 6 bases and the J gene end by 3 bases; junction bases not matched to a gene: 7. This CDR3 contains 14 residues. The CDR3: CSATTSGAFYEQYF. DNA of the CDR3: TGCAGTGCCACGACTAGCGGGGCGTTCTACGAGCAGTACTTC.

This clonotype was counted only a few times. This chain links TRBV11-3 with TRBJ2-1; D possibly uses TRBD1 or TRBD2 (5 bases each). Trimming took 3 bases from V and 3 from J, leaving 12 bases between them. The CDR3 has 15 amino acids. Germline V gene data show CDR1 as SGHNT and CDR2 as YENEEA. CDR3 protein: CASSLGRRYYNEQFF. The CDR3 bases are TGTGCCAGCAGCTTGGGACGAAGGTACTACAATGAGCAGTTCTTC.

CDR3 sequence (DNA): TGTGCCAGCTCGCCCGCGAGTAGGCCTTATTCACCCCTCCACTTT. Its protein product is CASSPASRPYSPLHF. The chain recombines TRBV18 with TRBJ1-6; D ambiguous. Germline CDR1 reads KGHSH; CDR2 reads LQKENI. This CDR3 is 15 amino acids long. Trimming cost V 6 bases and J 8 bases, with 17 bases left between them.

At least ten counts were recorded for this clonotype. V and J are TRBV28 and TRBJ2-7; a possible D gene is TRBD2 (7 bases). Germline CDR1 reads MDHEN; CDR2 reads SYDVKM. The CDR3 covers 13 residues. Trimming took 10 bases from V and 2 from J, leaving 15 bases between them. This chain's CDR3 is CATGRTVPYEQYF. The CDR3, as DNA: TGTGCCACCGGGAGGACAGTTCCCTACGAGCAGTACTTC.

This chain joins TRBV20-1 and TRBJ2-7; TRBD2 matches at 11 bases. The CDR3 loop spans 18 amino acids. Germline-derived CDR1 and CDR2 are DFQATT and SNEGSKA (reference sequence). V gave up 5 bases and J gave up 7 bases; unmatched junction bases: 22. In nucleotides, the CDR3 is TGCAGTGCTGCATTAACCACCCAACTAGCGGGAGTCTACAATGAGCAGTACTTC. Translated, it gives CSAALTTQLAGVYNEQYF.

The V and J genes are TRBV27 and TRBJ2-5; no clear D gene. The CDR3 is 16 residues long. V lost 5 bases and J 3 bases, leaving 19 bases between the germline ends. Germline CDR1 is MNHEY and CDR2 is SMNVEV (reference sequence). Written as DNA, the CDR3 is TGTGCCAGCAGTCCGCGACACTCCTGGAAAAAAGAGACCCAGTACTTC. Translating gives CASSPRHSWKKETQYF.

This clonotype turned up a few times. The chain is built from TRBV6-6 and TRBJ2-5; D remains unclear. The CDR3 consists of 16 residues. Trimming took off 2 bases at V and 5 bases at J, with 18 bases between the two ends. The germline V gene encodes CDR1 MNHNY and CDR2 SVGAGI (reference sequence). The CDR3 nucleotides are TGTGCCAGCAGTTACCGTTCAGGACCTCAAATCGAGACCCAGTACTTC. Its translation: CASSYRSGPQIETQYF.

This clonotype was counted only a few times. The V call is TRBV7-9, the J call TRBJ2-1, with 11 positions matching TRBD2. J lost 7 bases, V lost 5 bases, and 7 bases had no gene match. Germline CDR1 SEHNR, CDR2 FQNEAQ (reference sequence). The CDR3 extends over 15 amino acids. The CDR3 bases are TGTGCCAGCAGCACTCCCGGGACTAGCGGTAATGAGCAGTTCTTC. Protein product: CASSTPGTSGNEQFF.

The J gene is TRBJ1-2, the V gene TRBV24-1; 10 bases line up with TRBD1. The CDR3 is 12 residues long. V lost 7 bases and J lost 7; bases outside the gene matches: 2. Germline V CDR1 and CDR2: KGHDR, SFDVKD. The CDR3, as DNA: TGTGCCACCAGCCGGGACAGGGGTGGCTACACCTTC. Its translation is CATSRDRGGYTF.

CDR3 sequence (DNA): TGTGCCAGCAGCGCCGGACAGATGAACACTGAAGCTTTCTTT. Translating it yields CASSAGQMNTEAFF. The chain is built from TRBV9 and TRBJ1-1; D may be TRBD1 (6 bases). The germline CDR1 and CDR2 sequences are SGDLS and YYNGEE. The CDR3 spans 14 residues. Deletions cut 3 bases from V and 0 bases from J, with 9 bases between.

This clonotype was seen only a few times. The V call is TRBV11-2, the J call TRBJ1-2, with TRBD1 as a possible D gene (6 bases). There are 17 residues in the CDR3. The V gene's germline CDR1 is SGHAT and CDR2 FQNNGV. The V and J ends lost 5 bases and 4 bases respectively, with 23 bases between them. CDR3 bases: TGTGCCAGCAGCCCTATTAGGACCCCAGGGGCGTTCTATGGCTACACCTTC. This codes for CASSPIRTPGAFYGYTF.

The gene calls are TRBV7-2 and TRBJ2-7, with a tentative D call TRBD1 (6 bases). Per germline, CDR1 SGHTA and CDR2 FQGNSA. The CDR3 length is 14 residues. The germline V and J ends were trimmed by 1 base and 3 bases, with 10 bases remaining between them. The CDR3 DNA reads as TGTGCCAGCAGCTTAGAGAGGGGGAACTACGAGCAGTACTTC. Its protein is CASSLERGNYEQYF.

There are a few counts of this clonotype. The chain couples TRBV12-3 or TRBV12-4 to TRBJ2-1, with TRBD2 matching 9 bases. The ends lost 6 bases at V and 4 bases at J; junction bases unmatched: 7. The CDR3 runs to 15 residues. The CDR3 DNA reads TGTGCCAGCAGGGTACTTACTAGCGGGTACAATGAGCAGTTCTTC. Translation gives CASRVLTSGYNEQFF.

Here the CDR3 reads CASSLGTGGTYSYEQYF. CDR3 in DNA: TGTGCCAGCAGCTTGGGGACGGGGGGGACCTACTCCTACGAGCAGTACTTC. The V gene is TRBV5-6, the J gene TRBJ2-7; 8 bases match TRBD2. Per the germline V gene, CDR1 is SGHDT and CDR2 is YYEEEE. V shed 0 bases, J shed 0 bases, and the junction held 8 bases outside the gene matches. CDR3 length: 17 amino acids.

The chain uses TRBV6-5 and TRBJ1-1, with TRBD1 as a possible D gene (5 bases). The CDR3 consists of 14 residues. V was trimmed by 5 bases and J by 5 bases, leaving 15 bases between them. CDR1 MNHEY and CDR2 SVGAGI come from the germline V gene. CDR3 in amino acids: CASSRTRELTEAFF. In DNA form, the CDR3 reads TGTGCCAGCAGTCGGACCAGGGAATTGACTGAAGCTTTCTTT.

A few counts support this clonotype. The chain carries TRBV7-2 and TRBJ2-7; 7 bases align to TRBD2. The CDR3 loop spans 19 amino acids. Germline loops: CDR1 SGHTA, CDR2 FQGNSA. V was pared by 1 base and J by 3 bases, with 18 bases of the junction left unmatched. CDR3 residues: CASSLVASLGLSGNYEQYF. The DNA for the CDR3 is TGTGCCAGCAGCTTAGTAGCCTCTCTGGGGCTCAGCGGGAACTACGAGCAGTACTTC.